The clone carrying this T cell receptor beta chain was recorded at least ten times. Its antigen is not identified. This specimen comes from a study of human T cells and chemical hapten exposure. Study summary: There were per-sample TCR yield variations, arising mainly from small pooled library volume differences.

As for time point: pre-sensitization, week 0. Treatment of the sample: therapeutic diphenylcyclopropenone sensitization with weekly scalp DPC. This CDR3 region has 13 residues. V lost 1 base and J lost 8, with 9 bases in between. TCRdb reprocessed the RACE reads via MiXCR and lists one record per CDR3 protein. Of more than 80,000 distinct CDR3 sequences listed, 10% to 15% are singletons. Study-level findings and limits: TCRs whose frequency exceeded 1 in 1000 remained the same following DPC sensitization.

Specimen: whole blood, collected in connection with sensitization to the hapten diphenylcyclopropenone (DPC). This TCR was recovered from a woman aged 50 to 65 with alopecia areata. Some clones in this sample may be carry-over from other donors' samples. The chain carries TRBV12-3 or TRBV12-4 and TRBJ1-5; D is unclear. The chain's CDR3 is CASSLVWSEPQHF. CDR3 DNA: TGTGCCAGCAGTTTAGTTTGGTCGGAGCCCCAGCATTTT.